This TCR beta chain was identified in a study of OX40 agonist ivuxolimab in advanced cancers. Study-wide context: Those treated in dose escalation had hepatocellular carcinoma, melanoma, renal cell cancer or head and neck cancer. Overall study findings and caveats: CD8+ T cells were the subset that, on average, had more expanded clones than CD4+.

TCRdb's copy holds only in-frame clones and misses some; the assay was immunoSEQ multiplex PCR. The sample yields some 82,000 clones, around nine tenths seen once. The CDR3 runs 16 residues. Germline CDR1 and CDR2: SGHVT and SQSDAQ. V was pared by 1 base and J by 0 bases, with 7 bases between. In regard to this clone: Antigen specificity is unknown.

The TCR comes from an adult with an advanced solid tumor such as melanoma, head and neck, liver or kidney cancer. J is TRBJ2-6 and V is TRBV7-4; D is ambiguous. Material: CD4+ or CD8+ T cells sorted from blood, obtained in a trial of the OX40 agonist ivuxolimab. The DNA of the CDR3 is TGTGCCAGCAGCTTAGGGGTTGGCTCTGGGGCCAACGTCCTGACTTTC. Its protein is CASSLGVGSGANVLTF.